This TCR beta chain was found in a study of blood T cell repertoires in COVID-19 (dated by TCRdb to the early 2020s). Background on the whole study: The collaborator samples originated in the United States, Italy and Spain and spanned the acute and convalescent phases of COVID-19. The material from the prospective study consisted of cDNA or gDNA derived from T cells, B-cell-depleted T cells, or PBMCs. Subjects who had been exposed to COVID-19, were actively infected with it, or had recovered from it provided the deeply sampled blood TCRbeta repertoires that made up the dataset. A freely available public database, intended as a resource for researchers studying the immune response to SARS-CoV-2, is where the repertoires were released. The samples were drawn from two sources: the first 160 participants of the ongoing ImmuneRACE study, and 950 to 1,500 subjects contributed by 6 global collaborators. Nearly every sample came with metadata listing a de-identified subject ID, COVID-19 status, age in years and sex. Where HLA class I and class II types were available, the types were taken from metadata supplied by the sample provider, not from assay-based typing.

Paper-wide results and their limitations: Clinical and demographic metadata were provided uncurated, with the amount varying by source and participant.

V loses 3 bases at its end and J loses 3 bases; junction bases beyond the gene matches: 11. For CDR1 and CDR2, the germline V gene (reference sequence) lists SGHKS and YYEKEE. Counted from cysteine to phenylalanine, this CDR3 has 16 amino acids. Just the 48-base CDR3 DNA is kept, in frame starting at base 1. This clone was detected once. What this receptor recognizes is not known. No qualities accompany the bases; no much larger clone lies one base away. The immunoSEQ Assay, a bias-controlled multiplex PCR, was used to amplify TCRbeta CDR3 regions from genomic DNA. The study's processing was this. The number of nucleated cells in each sample was estimated from the amplification of reference gene primers within the assay. Sequence reads were collapsed and filtered to measure the absolute abundance of every unique TCRbeta CDR3 rearrangement. For each sample, productive Simpson clonality was calculated as the square root of Simpson's diversity index across productive rearrangements. Held by TCRdb, this immuneACCESS table contains in-frame sequences only and omits some clones. Under half of the omission traces to an unresolved V gene where checked; the cause of the rest is unknown. Clone size and the V and J calls come from that table; the DNA yielded D and trimming. The sample contains about 180,000 clones, 81% of them found a single time. The ten largest clones add up to around 5.1% of the sample.

Enrolling through a virtual design, the prospective study's participants ranged in age from roughly 18 to 95 years and lived across 20 to 25 United States geographic areas. To assign participants to cohorts, the prospective study relied on clinical history that participants themselves reported in a screening survey and a study questionnaire. In the prospective study, mobile phlebotomists collected whole blood, serum and a nasopharyngeal or oropharyngeal swab from each participant. Prospective study participants could optionally give additional blood draws and questionnaires over an approximately 2-month period. Blood samples from the prospective study were shipped frozen or at room temperature prior to DNA extraction.

The chain joins TRBV5-5 to TRBJ1-2, and TRBD1 matches 7 of the central bases. Sequenced material: PBMCs or T cells enriched from blood (not recorded which). The sequence was obtained from a woman aged 40-49 years with acute COVID-19. The CDR3: CASSSSLQGLDYGYTF. The nucleotide sequence is TGTGCCAGCAGCTCCTCCCTACAGGGGTTGGACTATGGCTACACCTTC.